Below, 10 T cell receptor beta chains from the same sample are listed, as sequenced in a study of memory CD4+ T cells and cytomegalovirus serostatus. Single viable CD3+CD4+CD8-CD45RO+ cells were sorted as the memory CD4+ T cells. TCRdb's table, derived via immunoSEQ multiplex PCR, lists solely in-frame clones and lacks some. The sample records approximately 65,000 clones, roughly three quarters being singletons. The sequenced sample was memory CD4+ T cells from blood. These receptor sequences come from an adult in good health and CMV-seronegative.

V usage is TRBV15 and J usage is TRBJ1-3; 7 bases map to TRBD1. CDR3 length: 15 residues. Germline lookup yields CDR1 LNHNV and CDR2 YYDKDF (reference sequence). The junction had 9 bases not matched to a gene; V was cut back by 6 bases and J by 4 bases. The CDR3 DNA is TGTGCCACCAGTCCCGACAGGGTATACGGAAACACCATATATTTT. Protein: CATSPDRVYGNTIYF. Filled out from reference TRBV15 and TRBJ1-3, the complete variable domain reads DAMVIQNPRYQVTQFGKPVTLSCSQTLNHNVMYWYQQKSSQAPKLLFHYYDKDFNNEADTPDNFQSRRPNTSFCFLDIRSPGLGDTAMYLCATSPDRVYGNTIYFGEGSWLTVV.

The chain links TRBV28 to TRBJ1-1; 8 bases agree with TRBD1. Germline loops: CDR1 MDHEN, CDR2 SYDVKM. The CDR3 spans 15 residues. V was pared by 7 bases and J by 3 bases, with 10 bases of the junction left unmatched. The CDR3 is CASIGTGGKYTEAFF. CDR3 DNA sequence: TGTGCCAGCATTGGGACAGGTGGTAAGTACACTGAAGCTTTCTTT. Variable domain in full (rest from reference TRBV28 and TRBJ1-1): DVKVTQSSRYLVKRTGEKVFLECVQDMDHENMFWYRQDPGLGLRLIYFSYDVKMKEKGDIPEGYSVSREKKERFSLILESASTNQTSMYLCASIGTGGKYTEAFFGQGTRLTVV.

This clone is medium-sized within its sample. The chain is built from TRBV2 and TRBJ2-7; perhaps TRBD1 as D (6 bases). Germline-derived CDR1 and CDR2 are SNHLY and FYNNEI. V was trimmed by 8 bases and J by 2 bases, leaving 13 bases between them. This CDR3 has 13 residues. For the CDR3, the DNA is TGTGCCAGCGGGACACGCCTGACCTACGAGCAGTACTTC. This gives the protein CASGTRLTYEQYF.

The chain recombines TRBV7-6 with TRBJ1-2, with 8 bases that match TRBD1. CDR3 length: 13 residues. Germline assignment: CDR1 SGHVS and CDR2 FNYEAQ. Trimming took 4 bases from V and 8 from J; bases not matched to a gene: 6. The CDR3 sequence: CASSSDRVGGYTF. CDR3 sequence (DNA): TGTGCCAGCAGCTCGGACAGGGTAGGAGGCTACACCTTC.

The J gene is TRBJ2-2, the V gene TRBV7-2, with D tentatively TRBD1 (7 bases). The CDR3 spans 17 residues. V lost 6 bases, J lost 2 bases, and 19 bases lay in between. Germline-derived CDR1 and CDR2 are SGHTA and FQGNSA. The CDR3 sequence: CASRPRGGGGNTGELFF. The CDR3 coding sequence is TGTGCCAGCAGACCAAGGGGCGGAGGGGGCAACACCGGGGAGCTGTTTTTT.

This clone was recorded once. The chain has TRBV5-1 and TRBJ1-2; 10 bases agree with TRBD1. The germline V gene has CDR1 SGHRS and CDR2 YFSETQ. CDR3 length: 15 residues. The V segment lost 3 bases and the J segment 1 base; nucleotides outside the gene matches: 3. In DNA form, the CDR3 reads TGCGCCAGCAGCTCGACAGGGGGCCGTAACTATGGCTACACCTTC. Translated, it gives CASSSTGGRNYGYTF.

The V and J genes are TRBV2 and TRBJ1-4; D is undetermined. The germline V and J ends were trimmed by 7 bases and 2 bases, with 8 bases remaining between them. This CDR3 has 13 amino acids. The germline V gene encodes CDR1 SNHLY and CDR2 FYNNEI. For the CDR3, the DNA is TGTGCCAGCATAGGGCTCACTAATGAAAAACTGTTTTTT. Protein sequence: CASIGLTNEKLFF.

V usage is TRBV18 and J usage is TRBJ1-1; D is unresolved. Trimming pared 1 base from V and 7 bases from J, leaving 13 bases between. Germline CDR1 is KGHSH and CDR2 is LQKENI. CDR3 length: 14 amino acids. The CDR3 sequence: CASSPRIMGDEAFF. In DNA form, the CDR3 reads TGTGCCAGCTCACCACGTATTATGGGAGATGAAGCTTTCTTT.

This rearrangement joins TRBV7-8 to TRBJ1-4; tentatively, D is TRBD1 (5 bases). Trimming cost V 5 bases and J 8 bases, with 18 bases left between them. This CDR3 has 15 residues. Germline V gene lookup returns CDR1 SGHVS and CDR2 FQNEAQ. In DNA, the CDR3 is TGTGCCAGCAGCCTTCCCGGGGCCGGAAAAGAAAAACTGTTTTTT. This encodes CASSLPGAGKEKLFF.

The chain uses TRBV27 and TRBJ2-1; the D is unclear. Germline loops: CDR1 MNHEY, CDR2 SMNVEV (reference sequence). The CDR3 sequence is 14 residues long. V dropped 5 bases and J dropped 4 bases, with 12 bases sitting between them. CDR3 bases: TGTGCCAGCAGTCCGACATGGTCGTACAATGAGCAGTTCTTC. It specifies CASSPTWSYNEQFF.